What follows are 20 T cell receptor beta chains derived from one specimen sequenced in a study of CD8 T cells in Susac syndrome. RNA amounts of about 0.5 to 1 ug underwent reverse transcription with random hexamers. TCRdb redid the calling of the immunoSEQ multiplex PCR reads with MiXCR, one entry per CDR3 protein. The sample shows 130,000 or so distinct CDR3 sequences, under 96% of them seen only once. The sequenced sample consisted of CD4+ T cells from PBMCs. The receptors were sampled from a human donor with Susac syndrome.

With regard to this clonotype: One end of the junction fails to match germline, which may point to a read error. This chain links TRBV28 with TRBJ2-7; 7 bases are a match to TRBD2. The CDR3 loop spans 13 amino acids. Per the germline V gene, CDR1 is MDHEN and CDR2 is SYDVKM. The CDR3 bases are TGTGCCAGCAGTTTGGGAGGAGCGGGGCCCCCCCACTTC. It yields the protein CASSLGGAGPPHF.

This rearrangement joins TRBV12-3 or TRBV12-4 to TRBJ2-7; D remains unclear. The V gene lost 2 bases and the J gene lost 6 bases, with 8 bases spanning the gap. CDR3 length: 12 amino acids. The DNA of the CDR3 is TGTGCCAGCAGTTTATTTGGGTCCGAGCAGTACTTC. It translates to CASSLFGSEQYF.

The CDR3 spells CASSQDGGTSGRRNEQFF. Written as DNA, the CDR3 is TGTGCCAGCAGCCAAGATGGCGGGACTAGCGGGAGGCGCAATGAGCAGTTCTTC. The genes are TRBV3-1 and TRBJ2-1; TRBD2 matches 15 bases. This CDR3 contains 18 residues. From germline, CDR1 is LGHDT and CDR2 YNNKEL (reference sequence). J was trimmed by 6 bases and V by 0 bases; bases with no gene match: 6.

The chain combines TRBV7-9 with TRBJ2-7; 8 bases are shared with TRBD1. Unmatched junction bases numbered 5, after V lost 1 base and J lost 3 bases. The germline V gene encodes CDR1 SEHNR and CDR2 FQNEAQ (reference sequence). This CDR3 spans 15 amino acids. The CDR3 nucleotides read TGTGCCAGCAGCTTAGGCCGGGACAGGCTCTACGAGCAGTACTTC. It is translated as CASSLGRDRLYEQYF.

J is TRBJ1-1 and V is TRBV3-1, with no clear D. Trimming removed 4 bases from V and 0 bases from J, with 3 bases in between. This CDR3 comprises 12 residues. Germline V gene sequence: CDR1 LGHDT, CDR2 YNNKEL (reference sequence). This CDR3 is CASSRLNTEAFF. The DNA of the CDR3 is TGTGCCAGCAGCCGGTTGAACACTGAAGCTTTCTTT. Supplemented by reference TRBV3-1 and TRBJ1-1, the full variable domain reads DTAVSQTPKYLVTQMGNDKSIKCEQNLGHDTMYWYKQDSKKFLKIMFSYNNKELIINETVPNRFSPKSPDKAHLNLHINSLELGDSAVYFCASSRLNTEAFFGQGTRLTVV.

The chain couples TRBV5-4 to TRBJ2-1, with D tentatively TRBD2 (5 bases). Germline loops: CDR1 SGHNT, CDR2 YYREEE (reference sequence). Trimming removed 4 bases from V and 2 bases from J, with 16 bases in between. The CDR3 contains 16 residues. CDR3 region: CASSDDAGSPYNEQFF. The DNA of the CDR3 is TGTGCCAGCAGCGACGACGCGGGCAGTCCCTACAATGAGCAGTTCTTC.

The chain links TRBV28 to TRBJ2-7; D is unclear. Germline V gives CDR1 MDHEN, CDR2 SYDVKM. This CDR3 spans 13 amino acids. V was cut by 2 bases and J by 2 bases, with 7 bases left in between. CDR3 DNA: TGTGCCAGCAGTTTAACGAACACCTACGAGCAGTACTTC. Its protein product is CASSLTNTYEQYF.

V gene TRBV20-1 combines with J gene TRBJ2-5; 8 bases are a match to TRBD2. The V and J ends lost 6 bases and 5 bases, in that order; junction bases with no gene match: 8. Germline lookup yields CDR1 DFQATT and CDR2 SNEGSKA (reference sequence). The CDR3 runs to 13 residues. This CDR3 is CSAPPGRGETQYF. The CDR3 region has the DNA TGCAGTGCCCCCCCCGGGAGGGGGGAGACCCAGTACTTC.

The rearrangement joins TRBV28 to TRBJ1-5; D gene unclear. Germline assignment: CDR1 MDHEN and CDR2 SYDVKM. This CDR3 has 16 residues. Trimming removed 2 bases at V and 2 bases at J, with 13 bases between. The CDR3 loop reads CASSLGSPVGNQPQHF. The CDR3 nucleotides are TGTGCCAGCAGTTTAGGCAGTCCCGTCGGCAATCAGCCCCAGCATTTT.

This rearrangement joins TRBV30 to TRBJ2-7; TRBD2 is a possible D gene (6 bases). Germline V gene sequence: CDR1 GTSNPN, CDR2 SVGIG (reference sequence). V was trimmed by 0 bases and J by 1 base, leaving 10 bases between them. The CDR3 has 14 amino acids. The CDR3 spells CAWSVPGDSYEQYF. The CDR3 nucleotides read TGTGCCTGGAGTGTTCCGGGGGATTCCTACGAGCAGTACTTC.

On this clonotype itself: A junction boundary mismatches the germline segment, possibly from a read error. The CDR3 bases are TGTGCGACCACCAGGGGGGACTACAATGAGCAGTTCTTC. Its protein product is CATTRGDYNEQFF. The chain is built from TRBV15 and TRBJ2-1; possibly TRBD1 for D (7 bases). The germline CDR1 and CDR2 sequences are LNHNV and YYDKDF (reference sequence). The CDR3 spans 13 residues.

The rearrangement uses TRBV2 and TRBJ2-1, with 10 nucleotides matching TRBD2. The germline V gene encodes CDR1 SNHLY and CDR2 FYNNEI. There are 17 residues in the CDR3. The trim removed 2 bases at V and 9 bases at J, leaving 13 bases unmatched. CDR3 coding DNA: TGTGCCAGCAGTGAATCCCCGAGTAGCGGGAGGTGGGGTGAGCAGTTCTTC. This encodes CASSESPSSGRWGEQFF.

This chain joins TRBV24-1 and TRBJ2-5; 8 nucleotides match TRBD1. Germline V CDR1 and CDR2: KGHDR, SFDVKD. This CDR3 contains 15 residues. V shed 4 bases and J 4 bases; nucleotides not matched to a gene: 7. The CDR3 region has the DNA TGTGCCACCAGTGACCGCGGACAGGGTAGAGAGACCCAGTACTTC. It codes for CATSDRGQGRETQYF.

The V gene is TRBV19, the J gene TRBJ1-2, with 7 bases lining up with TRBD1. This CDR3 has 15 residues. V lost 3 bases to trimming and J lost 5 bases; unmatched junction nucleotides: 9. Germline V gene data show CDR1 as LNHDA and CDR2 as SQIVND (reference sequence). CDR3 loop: CASSMTTGVLYGYTF. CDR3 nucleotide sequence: TGTGCCAGTAGTATGACTACAGGGGTCCTTTATGGCTACACCTTC. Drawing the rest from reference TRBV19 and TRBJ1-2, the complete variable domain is DGGITQSPKYLFRKEGQNVTLSCEQNLNHDAMYWYRQDPGQGLRLIYYSQIVNDFQKGDIAEGYSVSREKKESFPLTVTSAQKNPTAFYLCASSMTTGVLYGYTFGSGTRLTVV.

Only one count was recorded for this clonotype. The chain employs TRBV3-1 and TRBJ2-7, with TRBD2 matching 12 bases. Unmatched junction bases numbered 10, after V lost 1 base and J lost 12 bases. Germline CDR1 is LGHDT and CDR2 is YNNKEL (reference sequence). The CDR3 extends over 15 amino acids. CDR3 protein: CASSQAGLAGGPLYF. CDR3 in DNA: TGTGCCAGCAGCCAAGCTGGGCTAGCGGGAGGGCCACTGTACTTC.

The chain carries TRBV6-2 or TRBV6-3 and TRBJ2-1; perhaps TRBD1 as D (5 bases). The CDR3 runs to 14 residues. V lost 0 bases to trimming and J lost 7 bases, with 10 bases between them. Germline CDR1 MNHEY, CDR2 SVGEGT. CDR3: CASSYSSGANEQFF. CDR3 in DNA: TGTGCCAGCAGTTACTCGAGTGGGGCAAATGAGCAGTTCTTC.

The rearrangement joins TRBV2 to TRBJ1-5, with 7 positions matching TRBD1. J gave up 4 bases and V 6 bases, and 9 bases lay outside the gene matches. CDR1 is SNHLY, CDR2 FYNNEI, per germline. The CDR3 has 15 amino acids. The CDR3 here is CASRIGQAPNQPQHF. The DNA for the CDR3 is TGTGCCAGCAGGATTGGACAGGCCCCTAATCAGCCCCAGCATTTT.

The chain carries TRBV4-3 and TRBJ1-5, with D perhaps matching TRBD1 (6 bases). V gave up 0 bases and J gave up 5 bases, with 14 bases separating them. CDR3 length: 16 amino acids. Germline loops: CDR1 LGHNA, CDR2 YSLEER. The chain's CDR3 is CASSQDMGGVHQPQHF. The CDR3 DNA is TGCGCCAGCAGCCAAGATATGGGGGGCGTCCATCAGCCCCAGCATTTT.

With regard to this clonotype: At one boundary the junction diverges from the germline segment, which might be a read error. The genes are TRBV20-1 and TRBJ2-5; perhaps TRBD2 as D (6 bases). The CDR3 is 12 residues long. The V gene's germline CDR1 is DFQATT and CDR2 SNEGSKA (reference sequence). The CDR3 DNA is TGCAGTGTACGGGGGATCCAAGAGGCCCAGTACTTC. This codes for CSVRGIQEAQYF.

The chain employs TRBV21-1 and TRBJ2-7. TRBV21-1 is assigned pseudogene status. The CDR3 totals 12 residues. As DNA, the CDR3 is TGTGCCAGCAGCAAAGGGGTTTGCGAGCAGTACTTC. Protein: CASSKGVCEQYF.